What follows are 5 T cell receptor beta chains derived from one specimen sequenced in a study of preoperative IRX-2 immunotherapy in early breast cancer. Treatment of the sample: preoperative locoregional IRX-2 cytokine immunotherapy. The table came from immunoSEQ multiplex PCR; TCRdb's copy has only in-frame clones and leaves some out. The data hold about 1,600 clones, with about 77% observed a single time. Sequenced here: tumor tissue, sampled after IRX-2 immunotherapy. These receptors all stem from a human donor with breast cancer.

The rearrangement links TRBV5-1 to TRBJ2-4; D gene unclear. V was cut by 1 base and J by 0 bases, with 5 bases left in between. This CDR3 region has 14 residues. The germline CDR1 and CDR2 sequences are SGHRS and YFSETQ. The CDR3 loop reads CASSLSLAKNIQYF. The CDR3 DNA is TGCGCCAGCAGCTTGTCTTTAGCCAAAAACATTCAGTACTTC.

This clone was picked up one time. V gene TRBV6-8 combines with J gene TRBJ2-1; a possible D gene is TRBD1 (5 bases). Per the germline V gene, CDR1 is MNHGY and CDR2 is SAAAGT. The CDR3 sequence is 13 residues long. V lost 5 bases and J 5 bases, leaving 10 bases between the germline ends. The CDR3 DNA sequence: TGTGCCAGCAGTATCCTACAGGACAATGAGCAGTTCTTC. Its protein is CASSILQDNEQFF.

This clone was found once. The V gene is TRBV11-3, the J gene TRBJ2-4, with D possibly TRBD2 on 5 matching bases. Per germline, CDR1 SGHNT and CDR2 YENEEA. V lost 0 bases to trimming and J lost 7 bases, with 13 bases between them. The CDR3 totals 15 residues. The CDR3 is CASSLDGLRLNIQYF. Here the CDR3 DNA reads TGTGCCAGCAGCTTAGACGGACTCCGGCTGAACATTCAGTACTTC.

The chain is built from TRBV6-7 and TRBJ1-1, with D uncertain. TRBV6-7 is filed as an ORF, its function uncertain. The V and J ends lost 9 bases and 4 bases respectively, with 9 bases between them. CDR3 length: 11 amino acids. As DNA, the CDR3 is TGTGCCAGTGGCCGGTCCACTGAAGCTTTCTTT. It yields the protein CASGRSTEAFF.

The chain uses TRBV19 and TRBJ1-5, with D hard to call. Deletions cut 3 bases from V and 9 bases from J, with 15 bases between. Germline lookup yields CDR1 LNHDA and CDR2 SQIVND (reference sequence). This CDR3 region has 14 residues. The CDR3 region is CASSILLWEVPQHF. In nucleotides, the CDR3 is TGTGCCAGTAGTATTCTGCTATGGGAGGTGCCCCAGCATTTT. The full variable domain, with the rest looked up from reference TRBV19 and TRBJ1-5, is DGGITQSPKYLFRKEGQNVTLSCEQNLNHDAMYWYRQDPGQGLRLIYYSQIVNDFQKGDIAEGYSVSREKKESFPLTVTSAQKNPTAFYLCASSILLWEVPQHFGDGTRLSIL.